The 8 T cell receptor beta chains reported below all come from one sample, sequenced in a study of T cell changes during pregnancy in multiple sclerosis. Some clones are missing from TCRdb's copy, which holds only in-frame ones; the method was immunoSEQ multiplex PCR. This table has about 48,000 clones, approximately 92% appearing once. The source material was CD4+ T cells from peripheral blood mononuclear cells, sampled in the second trimester of pregnancy. These receptors all come from a female donor in good health, enrolled as a control in a pregnancy study.

The gene calls are TRBV2 and TRBJ1-4, with D possibly being TRBD1 (6 bases). Germline V CDR1 and CDR2: SNHLY, FYNNEI. This CDR3 is 13 amino acids long. V lost 11 bases to trimming and J lost 5 bases, with 15 bases between them. CDR3 DNA: TGTGCCGGCGCAAGGACAGAGAATGAAAAACTGTTTTTT. Protein sequence: CAGARTENEKLFF. Full variable domain (outside the CDR3, taken from reference TRBV2 and TRBJ1-4): EPEVTQTPSHQVTQMGQEVILRCVPISNHLYFYWYRQILGQKVEFLVSFYNNEISEKSEIFDDQFSVERPDGSNFTLKIRSTKLEDSAMYFCAGARTENEKLFFGSGTQLSVL.

The chain joins TRBV7-2 to TRBJ2-5; 11 bases align to TRBD2. Germline CDR1 is SGHTA and CDR2 is FQGNSA. The CDR3 spans 16 residues. V lost 2 bases, J lost 1 base, and 3 bases stayed unmatched. The CDR3 DNA follows: TGTGCCAGCAGCTTAAGTACTAGCGGGGGCCAAGAGACCCAGTACTTC. Its translation is CASSLSTSGGQETQYF.

The genes are TRBV13 and TRBJ2-1; possibly TRBD2 for D (7 bases). Germline V gene sequence: CDR1 PRHDT, CDR2 FYEKMQ (reference sequence). This CDR3 is built from 14 residues. V lost 3 bases and J 7 bases, leaving 13 bases between the germline ends. The chain's CDR3 is CASSLWGGANEQFF. The CDR3 bases are TGTGCCAGCAGCTTGTGGGGGGGCGCGAATGAGCAGTTCTTC.

The V gene is TRBV7-9, the J gene TRBJ2-2, with D possibly being TRBD2 (5 bases). The CDR3 contains 13 residues. The ends were cut back, 1 base at V and 10 bases at J, with 10 bases in the middle. From germline, CDR1 is SEHNR and CDR2 FQNEAQ (reference sequence). CDR3: CASSLERLAELFF. In nucleotides, the CDR3 is TGTGCCAGCAGCTTAGAAAGGCTAGCGGAGCTGTTTTTT.

This chain joins TRBV7-9 and TRBJ2-1; 8 positions match TRBD2. Losses at the gene ends were 2 bases for V and 4 bases for J; bases not matched to a gene: 1. The CDR3 has 14 amino acids. Germline lookup yields CDR1 SEHNR and CDR2 FQNEAQ (reference sequence). The DNA for the CDR3 is TGTGCCAGCAGCTTAAGCGGGGGTTACAATGAGCAGTTCTTC. It is translated as CASSLSGGYNEQFF.

The chain is built from TRBV25-1 and TRBJ1-5; the D is unclear. CDR3 length equals 13 residues. Germline loops: CDR1 MGHDK, CDR2 SYGVNS. V lost 4 bases to trimming and J lost 5 bases, with 9 bases between them. The CDR3 nucleotides are TGTGCCAGCAGTGTCGGAGTTGATCAGCCCCAGCATTTT. Translating gives CASSVGVDQPQHF.

The rearrangement uses TRBV19 and TRBJ1-2; 9 nucleotides agree with TRBD1. Germline CDR1 reads LNHDA; CDR2 reads SQIVND (reference sequence). The CDR3 sequence is 15 residues long. Trimming at V came to 4 bases and at J to 3 bases, leaving 6 bases not matched to a gene. The CDR3 DNA sequence: TGTGCCAGTAGTACGCAAAGGACAGGGGACTATGGCTACACCTTC. This sequence encodes CASSTQRTGDYGYTF.

This chain joins TRBV5-6 and TRBJ2-2; tentative D call: TRBD1 (6 bases). This CDR3 region has 15 residues. Per the germline V gene, CDR1 is SGHDT and CDR2 is YYEEEE. Trimming removed 4 bases at V and 2 bases at J, with 12 bases between. Here the CDR3 reads CASSPVGGNTGELFF. The CDR3 DNA follows: TGTGCCAGCAGCCCGGTAGGGGGTAACACCGGGGAGCTGTTTTTT.